This TCR beta chain was observed in a study of vaccination and CD4 T cells after COVID-19. Study background: The authors used overlapping spike peptides from SARS-CoV-2, HCoV-NL63, HCoV-OC43 and HCoV-229E to stimulate cells.

CDR3 length equals 15 residues. Germline CDR1 is SGHRS and CDR2 is YFSETQ. The V gene end was trimmed by 2 bases and the J gene end by 4 bases; junction bases not matched to a gene: 4. As to treatment: roughly nine-day PBMC culture with coronavirus spike peptide pools or control peptides (ViraFEST assay). The ViraFEST method relied on peptide pools to expand antigen-specific T cells, followed by TCR sequencing. About this clonotype: Its specificity is not known.

The assay that was used to sequence DNA from cultured CD4+ T cells was the Oncomine TCR Beta short-read assay. TCRdb fed the PCR reads into MiXCR, producing one record per CDR3 protein. The sample holds roughly 8,500 distinct CDR3 sequences, about 47% seen once. The TCR was taken from a human donor who had recovered from COVID-19. This chain joins TRBV5-1 and TRBJ2-5; 11 bases align to TRBD2. The sequenced sample was CD4+ T cells from blood, cultured in vitro. The CDR3 DNA follows: TGCGCCAGCAGCTTTCCTCTAGCGGGAGGAGAGACCCAGTACTTC. This translates into CASSFPLAGGETQYF.